One and the same sample provided the 9 T cell receptor beta chains below, sequenced in a study of blood T cell repertoires in COVID-19. The table came from immunoSEQ multiplex PCR; TCRdb's copy has only in-frame clones and leaves some out. The sample has roughly 500,000 clones, about 88% seen once; the top ten hold 8.3%. Sequenced input: PBMCs or T cells enriched from blood (not recorded which). Receptor source: a woman aged 55-70 years who had recovered from COVID-19.

The chain combines TRBV5-5 with TRBJ2-7, with 11 bases matching TRBD2. This CDR3 is 14 amino acids long. The J segment lost 4 bases and the V segment lost 4 bases, leaving 4 bases of the junction unmatched. Germline V gives CDR1 SGHKS, CDR2 YYEKEE (reference sequence). The CDR3 here is CASSTTSGAYEQYV. The CDR3 region has the DNA TGTGCCAGCAGCACGACTAGCGGGGCTTACGAGCAGTACGTC.

This clone was seen more than once but under ten times. CDR3 region: CATSDLGGDGYTF. The CDR3 DNA sequence: TGTGCCACCAGTGATTTGGGGGGGGACGGCTACACCTTC. This rearrangement joins TRBV24-1 to TRBJ1-2; the D gene is possibly TRBD1 (5 bases). Trimming left V 0 bases short and J 8 bases short, with 9 bases between. The CDR3 has 13 amino acids. Germline V gene data show CDR1 as KGHDR and CDR2 as SFDVKD.

This rearrangement joins TRBV5-4 to TRBJ1-2; TRBD1 aligns across 10 bases. The CDR3 consists of 11 residues. Germline CDR1 is SGHNT and CDR2 is YYREEE (reference sequence). The junction had 1 base not matched to a gene; V was cut back by 4 bases and J by 10 bases. The CDR3: CASSRQGAYTF. The CDR3 bases are TGTGCCAGCAGCCGACAGGGGGCCTACACCTTC.

The chain is built from TRBV24-1 and TRBJ2-5; D is ambiguous. Germline V gives CDR1 KGHDR, CDR2 SFDVKD. This CDR3 spans 14 amino acids. V lost 0 bases to trimming and J lost 5 bases, with 9 bases between them. This chain's CDR3 is CATSDLAGRETQYF. CDR3 in DNA: TGTGCCACCAGTGATTTGGCAGGCAGGGAGACCCAGTACTTC.

V usage is TRBV11-3 and J usage is TRBJ2-3, with 8 nucleotides matching TRBD2. V dropped 5 bases and J dropped 4; count of bases not matched to a gene: 11. Germline CDR1 reads SGHNT; CDR2 reads YENEEA. This CDR3 has 16 residues. CDR3 nucleotide sequence: TGTGCCAGCAGCGCAAAGCGGGGGCGCCAGTCAGATACGCAGTATTTT. It encodes CASSAKRGRQSDTQYF.

The V and J genes are TRBV28 and TRBJ1-2; no firm D call. The ends were cut back, 6 bases at V and 4 bases at J, with 9 bases in the middle. The germline V gene has CDR1 MDHEN and CDR2 SYDVKM. The CDR3 loop spans 12 amino acids. CDR3 sequence: CASSTVFYGYTF. Written as DNA, the CDR3 is TGTGCCAGCAGCACAGTTTTCTATGGCTACACCTTC.

The chain couples TRBV19 to TRBJ1-1; TRBD1 aligns across 11 bases. The ends lost 7 bases at V and 6 bases at J; junction bases unmatched: 13. The V gene's germline CDR1 is LNHDA and CDR2 SQIVND (reference sequence). The CDR3 is made up of 16 amino acids. CDR3 nucleotide sequence: TGTGCCAGTAACGCGGACAGGGGGCCTCGGGGTGCTGAAGCTTTCTTT. Translated: CASNADRGPRGAEAFF.

CDR3 protein: CASSEGRTGKDEQYV. DNA for the CDR3: TGTGCCAGCAGTGAAGGTCGGACAGGGAAAGACGAGCAGTACGTC. This chain connects TRBV6-1 to TRBJ2-7, with TRBD1 matching over 8 bases. V gave up 1 base and J gave up 5 bases; unmatched junction bases: 7. CDR1 MNHNS and CDR2 SASEGT come from the germline V gene. This CDR3 is built from 15 residues.

The gene calls are TRBV5-1 and TRBJ2-3, with TRBD1 as a possible D gene (5 bases). V lost 4 bases and J 2 bases, leaving 11 bases between the germline ends. Per the germline V gene, CDR1 is SGHRS and CDR2 is YFSETQ. The CDR3 totals 14 residues. The CDR3 DNA sequence: TGCGCCAGCAGCCAAGGGGTCCCCACAGATACGCAGTATTTT. This gives the protein CASSQGVPTDTQYF.